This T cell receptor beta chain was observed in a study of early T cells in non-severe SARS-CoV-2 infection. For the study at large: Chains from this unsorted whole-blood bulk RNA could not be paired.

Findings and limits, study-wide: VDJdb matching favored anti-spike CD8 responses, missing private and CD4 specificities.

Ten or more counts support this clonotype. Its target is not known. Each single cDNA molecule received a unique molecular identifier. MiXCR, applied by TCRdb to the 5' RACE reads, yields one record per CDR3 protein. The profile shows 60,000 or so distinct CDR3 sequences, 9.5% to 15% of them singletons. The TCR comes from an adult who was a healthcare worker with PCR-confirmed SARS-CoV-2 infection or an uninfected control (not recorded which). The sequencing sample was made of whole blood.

CDR3 sequence: CASSPGASGNTIYF. The CDR3 nucleotides are TGCGCCAGCAGCCCGGGGGCCTCTGGAAACACCATATATTTT. This chain links TRBV5-1 with TRBJ1-3; possibly TRBD1 for D (6 bases). V gave up 4 bases and J gave up 0 bases, with 8 bases separating them. The germline CDR1 and CDR2 sequences are SGHRS and YFSETQ. CDR3 length: 14 residues. Filled out from reference TRBV5-1 and TRBJ1-3, the complete variable domain reads KAGVTQTPRYLIKTRGQQVTLSCSPISGHRSVSWYQQTPGQGLQFLFEYFSETQRNKGNFPGRFSGRQFSNSRSEMNVSTLELGDSALYLCASSPGASGNTIYFGEGSWLTVV.